A single TCR beta chain is shown here with its context. Method: immunoSEQ multiplex PCR; TCRdb's copy keeps in-frame clones and lacks some. Of about 270,000 clones in the sample, under 90% were seen once. This entry comes from a study of blood T cell repertoires in COVID-19. Germline values: CDR1 MGHRA, CDR2 YSYEKL. The ends lost 2 bases at V and 2 bases at J; junction bases unmatched: 6. The CDR3 extends over 16 amino acids. This TCR derives from a woman aged 55-70 years who had recovered from COVID-19. The sequenced sample consisted of PBMCs or T cells enriched from blood (not recorded which). V usage is TRBV4-1 and J usage is TRBJ2-7; TRBD1 matches 10 bases. The CDR3 is CASSQPDRGLTYEQYF. The CDR3 nucleotides are TGCGCCAGCAGCCAACCAGACAGGGGGCTCACCTACGAGCAGTACTTC.